The source of this T cell receptor beta chain is a study of CXCR3-negative and CXCR3-positive naive CD8 T cells. Whole-study findings and limits: TRBV-TRBJ usage matched between naive CXCR3-negative and CXCR3-positive cells but not between memory cells. More hydrophobic TRB CDR3s occurred in CXCR3-positive than in CXCR3-negative naive cells.

UMI-labeled 5' RACE yielded the TRB cDNA libraries. TCRdb reprocessed the 5' RACE reads; each CDR3 protein has one entry and no DNA is given. This table holds 120,000 to 150,000 distinct CDR3 sequences. The CDR3 is made up of 16 amino acids. Germline CDR1 is SEHNR and CDR2 is FQNEAQ (reference sequence). About this clonotype: Its specificity is unknown.

Sample: naive CXCR3+ CD8+ T cells from blood. The subset was: CD45RO-CCR7+CD27+CD95- naive CD8+ T cells expressing CXCR3 (TNR3+). The chain joins TRBV7-9 to TRBJ1-3; no DNA is available, so the TRBD1 call from TCRdb remains unchecked. The TCR was taken from a human donor in good health. Some clones in this sample may be carry-over from other donors' samples. CDR3 loop: CASSFPTGGSGNTIYF.